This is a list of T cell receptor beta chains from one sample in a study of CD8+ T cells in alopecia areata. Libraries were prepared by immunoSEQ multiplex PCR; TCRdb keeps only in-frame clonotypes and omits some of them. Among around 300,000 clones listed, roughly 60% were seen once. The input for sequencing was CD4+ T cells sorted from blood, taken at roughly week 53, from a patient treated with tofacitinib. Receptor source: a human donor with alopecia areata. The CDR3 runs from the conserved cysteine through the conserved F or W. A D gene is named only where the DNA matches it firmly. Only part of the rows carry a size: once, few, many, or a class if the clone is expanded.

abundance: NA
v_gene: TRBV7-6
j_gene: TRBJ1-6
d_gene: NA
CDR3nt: TGTGCCAGCAGCTTCAGTGATAATTCACCCCTCCACTTT
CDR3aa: CASSFSDNSPLHF

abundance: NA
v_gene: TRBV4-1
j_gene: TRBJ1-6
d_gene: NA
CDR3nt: TGCGCCAGCAGCCCCGATCGGCTTCCTAATTCACCCCTCCACTTT
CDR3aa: CASSPDRLPNSPLHF

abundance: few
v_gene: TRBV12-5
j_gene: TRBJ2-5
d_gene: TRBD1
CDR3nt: TGTGCTAGCCAGGGGGCGGAGACCCAGTACTTC
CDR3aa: CASQGAETQYF

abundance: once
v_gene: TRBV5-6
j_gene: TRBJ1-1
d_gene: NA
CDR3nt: TGTGCCAGCAGTCTTGATAGACTACCGGGCACTGAAGCTTTCTTT
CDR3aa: CASSLDRLPGTEAFF

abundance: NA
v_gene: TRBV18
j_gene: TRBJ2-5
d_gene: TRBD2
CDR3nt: TGTGCCAGCTCGGCTTGGCGGGAGGAGACCCAGTACTTC
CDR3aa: CASSAWREETQYF

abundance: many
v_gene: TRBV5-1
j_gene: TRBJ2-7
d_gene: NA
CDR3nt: TGCGCCAGCAGCTTGAATGTCTTGCCAGGACCCTACGAGCAGTACTTC
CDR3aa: CASSLNVLPGPYEQYF

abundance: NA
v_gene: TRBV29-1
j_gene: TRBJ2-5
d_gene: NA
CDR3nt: TGCAGCGTAGCCGGGAGCAAAGAGACCCAGTACTTC
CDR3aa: CSVAGSKETQYF

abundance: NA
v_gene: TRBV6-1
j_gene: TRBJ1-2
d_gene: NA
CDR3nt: TGTGCCAGCAGTGAAAACTGGCAGGGCCTCTATGGCTACACCTTC
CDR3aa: CASSENWQGLYGYTF

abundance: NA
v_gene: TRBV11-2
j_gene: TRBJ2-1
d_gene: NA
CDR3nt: TGTGCCAGCAGCTTAGCACAGGTGGAGTACAATGAGCAGTTCTTC
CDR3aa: CASSLAQVEYNEQFF

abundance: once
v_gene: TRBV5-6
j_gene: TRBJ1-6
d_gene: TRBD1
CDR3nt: TGTGCCAGCTACCCCTGGGACAGGGATTATAATTCACCCCTCCACTTT
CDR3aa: CASYPWDRDYNSPLHF

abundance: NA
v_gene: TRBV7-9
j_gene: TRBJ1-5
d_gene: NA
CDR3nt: TGTGCCAGCAGCCGACAGGATCAGCCCCAGCATTTT
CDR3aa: CASSRQDQPQHF

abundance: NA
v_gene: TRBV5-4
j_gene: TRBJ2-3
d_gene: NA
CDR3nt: TGTGCCAGCAGCTTGGAGGGTATAGATACGCAGTATTTT
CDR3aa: CASSLEGIDTQYF

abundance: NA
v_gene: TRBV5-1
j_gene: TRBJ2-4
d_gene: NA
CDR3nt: TGCGCCAGCAGCTTGGGTGGTCATATTCTAGCCAAAAACATTCAGTACTTC
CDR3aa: CASSLGGHILAKNIQYF

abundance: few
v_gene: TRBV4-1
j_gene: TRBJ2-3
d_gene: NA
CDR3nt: TGCGCCAGCAGCCAAGATCATACTTCTCACGCGGATACGCAGTATTTT
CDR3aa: CASSQDHTSHADTQYF

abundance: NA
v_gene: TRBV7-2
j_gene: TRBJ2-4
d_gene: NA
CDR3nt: TGTGCCAGCAGCTTAGAGCACACAATAGCCAAAAACATTCAGTACTTC
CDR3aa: CASSLEHTIAKNIQYF

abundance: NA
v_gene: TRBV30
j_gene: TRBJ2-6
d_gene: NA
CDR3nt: TGTGCCTGGAGTGTACCCGGTGTGAGCTCTGGGGCCAACGTCCTGACTTTC
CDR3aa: CAWSVPGVSSGANVLTF

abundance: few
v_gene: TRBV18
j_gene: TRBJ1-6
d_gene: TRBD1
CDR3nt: TGTGCCAGCTCAGCGGCACTGACAGGGTGGAATTCACCCCTCCACTTT
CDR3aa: CASSAALTGWNSPLHF

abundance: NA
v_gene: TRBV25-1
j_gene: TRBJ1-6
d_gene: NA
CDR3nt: TGTGCCAGCAGTGAAAGCTCCTATAATTCACCCCTCCACTTT
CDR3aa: CASSESSYNSPLHF

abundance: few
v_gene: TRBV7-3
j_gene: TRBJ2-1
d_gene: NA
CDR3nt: TGTGCCAGCTCCCCAGGGGGGGAGGTGAATGAGCAGTTCTTC
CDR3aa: CASSPGGEVNEQFF

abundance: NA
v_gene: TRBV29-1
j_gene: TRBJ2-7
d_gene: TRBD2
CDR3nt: TGCAGCGTTCTGGCTAGCGGGGGACTCTACGAGCAGTACTTC
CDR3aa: CSVLASGGLYEQYF

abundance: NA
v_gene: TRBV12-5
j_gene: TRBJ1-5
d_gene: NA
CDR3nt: TGTGCTAGTGGTTTGGATAGGCGGATTTATAGCAATCAGCCCCAGCATTTT
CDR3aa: CASGLDRRIYSNQPQHF

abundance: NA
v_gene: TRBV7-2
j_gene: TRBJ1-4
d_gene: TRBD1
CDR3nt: TGTGCCAGCAGCCTCCCCCAGGCGGGGACAGAGAGAAAACTGTTTTTT
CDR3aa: CASSLPQAGTERKLFF

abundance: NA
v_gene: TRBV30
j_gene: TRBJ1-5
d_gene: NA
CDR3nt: TGTGCCTGGAGTGTGGTAACGAATCAGCCCCAGCATTTT
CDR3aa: CAWSVVTNQPQHF

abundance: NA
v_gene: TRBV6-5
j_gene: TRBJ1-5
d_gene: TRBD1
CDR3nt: TGTGCCAGCAGAGCAGGGACAGTTAATCAGCCCCAGCATTTT
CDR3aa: CASRAGTVNQPQHF

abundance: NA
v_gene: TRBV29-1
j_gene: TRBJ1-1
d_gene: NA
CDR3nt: TGCAGCTCCTCGACTGGGAACACTGAAGCTTTCTTT
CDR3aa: CSSSTGNTEAFF

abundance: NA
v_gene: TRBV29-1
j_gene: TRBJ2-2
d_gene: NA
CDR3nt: TGCAGCGCCGCGGTGCCCGGGGGCCCCACCGGGGAGCTGTTTTTT
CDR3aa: CSAAVPGGPTGELFF

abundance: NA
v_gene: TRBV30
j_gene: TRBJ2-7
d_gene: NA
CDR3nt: TGTGCCTGGAGCAGGGGTAGCTCCTACGAGCAGTACTTC
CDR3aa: CAWSRGSSYEQYF